This TCR beta chain was sequenced during a study of metastatic and nonmetastatic thyroid tumors. The overall study: The authors compared repertoires across blood and tumor or nodule tissue from malignant and benign thyroid patients. Study-wide findings and caveats: As reported, TCR beta diversity in blood and tumor was significantly higher in malignant thyroid tumors than in benign nodules.

Authors' methods: Clinicopathological groups of papillary thyroid cancer showed CDR3 differences that were used to build a distant-metastasis classifier. MiXCR was used by TCRdb to re-call the PCR reads. The V and J calls, along with clone size, are taken from TCRdb and not from the paper's own processing. Of 30,000 to 40,000 clones listed, approximately 15% are singletons. Germline values: CDR1 MNHNS, CDR2 SASEGT. V lost 0 bases and J lost 4, with 9 bases in between. The CDR3 covers 14 residues. This clone has ten or more counts. Its target is unknown. The sample holds other DNA sequences that translate to the same CDR3. Patients had received no treatment of any kind before thyroid surgery.

This chain links TRBV6-1 with TRBJ1-1; D is unclear. Material: blood. The source is a female donor with papillary thyroid cancer or a benign thyroid nodule (not recorded which). Some clones in this sample may be carry-over from other donors' samples. CDR3 region: CASSEAGGSTEAFF. CDR3 DNA sequence: TGTGCCAGCAGTGAAGCTGGCGGCAGCACTGAAGCTTTCTTT.